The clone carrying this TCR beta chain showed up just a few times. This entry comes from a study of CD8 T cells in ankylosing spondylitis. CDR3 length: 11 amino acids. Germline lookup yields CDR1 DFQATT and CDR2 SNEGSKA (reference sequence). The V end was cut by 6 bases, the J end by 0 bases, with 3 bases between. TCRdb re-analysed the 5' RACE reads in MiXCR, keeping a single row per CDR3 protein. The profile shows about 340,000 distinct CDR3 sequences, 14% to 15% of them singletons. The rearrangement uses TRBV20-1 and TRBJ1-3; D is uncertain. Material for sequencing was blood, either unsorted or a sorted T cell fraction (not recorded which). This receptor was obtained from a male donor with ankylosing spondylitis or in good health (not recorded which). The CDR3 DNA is TGCAGTGCCCCCTCTGGAAACACCATATATTTT. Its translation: CSAPSGNTIYF.